This TCR beta chain stems from a study of early T cells in non-severe SARS-CoV-2 infection (dated by TCRdb to the early 2020s). General notes on the study: Because TCR sequencing was done on bulk RNA from unsorted whole blood, the alpha and beta chains could not be paired. What the work shows at the level of the full study, not this receptor alone: VDJdb matching was skewed toward anti-spike CD8 responses and likely underestimated virus-specific expansions, missing private and CD4 specificities.

To prepare the library, 5' RACE was applied. The instrument was a NextSeq 500. Unique molecular identifiers were attached to individual cDNA molecules in the TCR library protocol so that sequencing error and PCR bias could be corrected. Both TCR alpha and beta chains were sequenced, and tight co-correlation was observed between alpha and beta sequence abundances in each sample. The paper's processing steps were these. Decombinator V4 was used to annotate the V gene, J gene and CDR3 of the TCR sequences. Expanded TCRs were defined as changing significantly between any two time points under a Poisson model with p below 0.0001. TCR abundances were normalised to the total number of TCRs sequenced in each sample and reported as counts per million. MAIT TCRs were defined by TRAV1-2 paired with TRAJ12, TRAJ20 or TRAJ33, and iNKT TCRs by TRAV10 paired with TRAJ18. VDJdb, accessed 1 November 2021, was searched for CMV, EBV and SARS-CoV-2 annotated TCRs, with TCRs annotated for multiple antigens excluded. TCRdb redid the processing of the public reads, applying fastp at Q25 and MiXCR, and retained in-frame beta chains. Here each entry gathers all rows of one CDR3 protein and keeps the most common genes and DNA. TCRdb's processing, not the authors', yielded these V and J calls. The sample table contains about 40,000 distinct CDR3 sequences; only one count was recorded for about 4.9% of them. About 5% of the sample lies in the top ten.

Set within a cohort of healthcare workers in London, UK, this nested case-control study involved weekly PCR testing of nasopharyngeal swabs along with blood sampling. Between 23 and 31 March 2020, the week of the UK lockdown, healthcare workers were enrolled and then followed up weekly for as long as 16 weeks. The CDR3, cysteine through phenylalanine, is 16 amino acids long. The DNA shown is the 48-base CDR3, in frame from base 1. V trim: 5 bases; J trim: 4 bases; unmatched bases: 9. CDR1 and CDR2 (LNHDA, SQIVND) derive from the germline V gene (reference sequence). This clonotype was seen many times. The antigen this receptor binds is unknown. Base qualities are not provided; no much larger clone lies one nucleotide away.

The chain links TRBV19 with TRBJ1-5, with 9 bases matching TRBD1. This sequence originates from an adult who was a healthcare worker with PCR-confirmed SARS-CoV-2 infection or an uninfected control (not recorded which). The sequencing sample was made of whole blood. The CDR3 loop reads CASSARQGVSNQPQHF. The nucleotide sequence is given as TGTGCCAGTAGTGCCCGACAGGGGGTGAGTAATCAGCCCCAGCATTTT.